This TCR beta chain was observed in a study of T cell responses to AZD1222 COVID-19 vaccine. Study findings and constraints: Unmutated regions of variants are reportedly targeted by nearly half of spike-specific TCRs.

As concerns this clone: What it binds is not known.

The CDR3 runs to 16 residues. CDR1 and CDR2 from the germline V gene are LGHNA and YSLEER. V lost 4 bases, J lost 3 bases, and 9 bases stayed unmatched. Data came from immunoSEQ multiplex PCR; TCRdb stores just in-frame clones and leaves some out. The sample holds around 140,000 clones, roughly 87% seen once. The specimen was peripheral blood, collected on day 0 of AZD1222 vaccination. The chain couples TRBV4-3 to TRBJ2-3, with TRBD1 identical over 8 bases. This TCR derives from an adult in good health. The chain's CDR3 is CASSPRTGMRTDTQYF. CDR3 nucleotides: TGCGCCAGCAGCCCCCGGACAGGGATGAGGACAGATACGCAGTATTTT.